Each of the 24 T cell receptor beta chains below was sequenced from the same sample in a study of STAT5B mutations in CD4+ large granular lymphocyte leukemia. The method was immunoSEQ multiplex PCR; TCRdb's version includes in-frame clones alone and lacks a portion of them. The sample shows roughly 30,000 clones, roughly three quarters of them seen only once. Sequenced input: CD4+ T cells from blood buffy coats. The receptors originated from a human donor in good health.

V usage is TRBV4-3 and J usage is TRBJ2-3, with TRBD2 matching over 9 bases. This CDR3 has 17 residues. CDR1 LGHNA and CDR2 YSLEER come from the germline V gene. The J segment lost 5 bases and the V segment lost 0 bases, leaving 9 bases of the junction unmatched. The CDR3 region has the DNA TGCGCCAGCAGCCAAGATCCCCCCGGACTAGCGTTAGATACGCAGTATTTT. Its translation is CASSQDPPGLALDTQYF.

V gene TRBV5-4 combines with J gene TRBJ1-1, with D possibly matching TRBD1 (6 bases). V was shortened by 5 bases and J by 2 bases, with 10 bases between the two germline ends. The germline CDR1 and CDR2 sequences are SGHNT and YYREEE (reference sequence). The CDR3 length is 13 residues. The DNA for the CDR3 is TGTGCCAGCAGGCCGGACAGCAACACTGAAGCTTTCTTT. Translating it yields CASRPDSNTEAFF.

The J gene is TRBJ2-1, the V gene TRBV4-3; D is possibly TRBD2 (5 bases). The CDR3 has 14 residues. V lost 0 bases, J lost 10 bases, and 13 bases lay in between. CDR1 and CDR2 from the germline V gene are LGHNA and YSLEER. In nucleotides, the CDR3 is TGCGCCAGCAGCCAAGATCTAGCCTCCAGGGAGCAGTTCTTC. Protein sequence: CASSQDLASREQFF.

V usage is TRBV9 and J usage is TRBJ1-3; no clear D. The germline V gene encodes CDR1 SGDLS and CDR2 YYNGEE. V lost 6 bases, J lost 4 bases, and 14 bases lay in between. The CDR3 is 14 amino acids. This CDR3 reads CASTRIVGGNTIYF. In nucleotides, the CDR3 is TGTGCCAGCACCCGGATTGTTGGCGGAAACACCATATATTTT.

The CDR3 region is CASSQEKGQTYEQYF. DNA of the CDR3: TGCGCCAGCAGCCAAGAAAAGGGACAGACCTACGAGCAGTACTTC. The chain has TRBV4-3 and TRBJ2-7; 7 nucleotides match TRBD1. V trimming: 0 bases; J trimming: 2 bases; junction bases outside the gene matches: 4. CDR1 and CDR2 (germline): LGHNA, YSLEER. This CDR3 region has 15 residues.

V usage is TRBV28 and J usage is TRBJ2-1, with 11 bases identical to TRBD2. V dropped 3 bases and J dropped 7; count of bases not matched to a gene: 5. Germline values: CDR1 MDHEN, CDR2 SYDVKM. The CDR3 has 15 residues. CDR3 bases: TGTGCCAGCAGTTTGGTTCTAGCGGGGGGAAATGAGCAGTTCTTC. Its translation: CASSLVLAGGNEQFF.

The chain couples TRBV6-1 to TRBJ1-4; TRBD1 matches 8 bases. V shed 1 base and J 7 bases; nucleotides not matched to a gene: 5. The CDR3 loop spans 15 amino acids. Looked up from germline, CDR1 is MNHNS and CDR2 is SASEGT. CDR3 region: CASSEVQGASEKLFF. The CDR3 DNA reads as TGTGCCAGCAGTGAAGTCCAGGGGGCTAGTGAAAAACTGTTTTTT.

The chain uses TRBV18 and TRBJ2-6; D not resolved. There are 16 residues in the CDR3. V was clipped by 2 bases and J by 0 bases, with 8 bases between them. The germline V gene encodes CDR1 KGHSH and CDR2 LQKENI. The CDR3 coding sequence is TGTGCCAGCTCACCAGACATACCCTCTGGGGCCAACGTCCTGACTTTC. It codes for CASSPDIPSGANVLTF.

The J gene is TRBJ2-3, the V gene TRBV28; D may be TRBD2 (5 bases). CDR3 size: 14 residues. Germline V gene lookup returns CDR1 MDHEN and CDR2 SYDVKM. The V end lost 2 bases, the J end lost 3 bases, and 9 bases lay between the germline ends. CDR3 in DNA: TGTGCCAGCAGTTTAAATGGGAGAACAGATACGCAGTATTTT. Translating it yields CASSLNGRTDTQYF.

This clone has only one observation. The chain carries TRBV4-2 and TRBJ1-2; 12 nucleotides agree with TRBD1. CDR1 LGHNA and CDR2 YNFKEQ come from the germline V gene. V lost 0 bases and J lost 8; bases outside the gene matches: 4. The CDR3 contains 15 residues. This CDR3 reads CASSQEGTGGRGYTF. The CDR3 bases are TGTGCCAGCAGCCAAGAAGGGACAGGGGGCAGGGGCTACACCTTC.

This chain joins TRBV7-2 and TRBJ1-2; tentative D call: TRBD1 (6 bases). The germline V and J ends were trimmed by 4 bases and 8 bases, with 20 bases remaining between them. The length of the CDR3 is 15 residues. The germline V gene encodes CDR1 SGHTA and CDR2 FQGNSA. CDR3 bases: TGTGCCAGCAGCTCGTCGACAGGTGTCGGTGGCGGCTACACCTTC. Encoded protein: CASSSSTGVGGGYTF.

This chain links TRBV4-3 with TRBJ2-3; tentatively, D is TRBD2 (5 bases). Germline-derived CDR1 and CDR2 are LGHNA and YSLEER. Trimming took off 3 bases at V and 2 bases at J, with 9 bases between the two ends. The CDR3 is 14 amino acids. The CDR3 DNA reads TGCGCCAGCAGCCACTGGGAGACCACAGATACGCAGTATTTT. This encodes CASSHWETTDTQYF.

This clone was observed a few times. The chain links TRBV7-2 to TRBJ2-1; TRBD1 agrees at 7 bases. There are 17 residues in the CDR3. Germline values: CDR1 SGHTA, CDR2 FQGNSA. V shed 7 bases and J 1 base; nucleotides not matched to a gene: 13. In nucleotides, the CDR3 is TGTGCCAGCACCTCGGACAGGCCTAGACGGTCCTACAATGAGCAGTTCTTC. This translates into CASTSDRPRRSYNEQFF. Full variable domain (outside the CDR3, taken from reference TRBV7-2 and TRBJ2-1): GAGVSQSPSNKVTEKGKDVELRCDPISGHTALYWYRQSLGQGLEFLIYFQGNSAPDKSGLPSDRFSAERTGGSVSTLTIQRTQQEDSAVYLCASTSDRPRRSYNEQFFGPGTRLTVL.

The V and J genes are TRBV9 and TRBJ1-2, with TRBD1 matching 7 bases. This CDR3 comprises 14 residues. Trimming removed 3 bases from V and 4 bases from J; junction bases left unmatched: 6. Germline loops: CDR1 SGDLS, CDR2 YYNGEE. The CDR3 nucleotides read TGTGCCAGCAGCGAACAGGGACAGTTCTATGGCTACACCTTC. Its translation: CASSEQGQFYGYTF.

The chain joins TRBV6-5 to TRBJ1-1; no firm D call. The germline V gene encodes CDR1 MNHEY and CDR2 SVGAGI. Trimming pared 0 bases from V and 7 bases from J, leaving 15 bases between. The CDR3 has 15 amino acids. The CDR3 here is CASSYSGYISGEAFF. The CDR3 DNA follows: TGTGCCAGCAGTTACTCGGGGTACATCTCCGGTGAAGCTTTCTTT.

This rearrangement joins TRBV29-1 to TRBJ1-5; possibly TRBD1 for D (5 bases). V lost 4 bases and J 1 base, leaving 11 bases between the germline ends. Germline values: CDR1 SQVTM, CDR2 ANQGSEA. This CDR3 comprises 14 residues. Here the CDR3 reads CSVADSSSNQPQHF. CDR3 bases: TGCAGCGTTGCTGACAGCTCGAGCAATCAGCCCCAGCATTTT.

This clone turned up a few times. The V gene is TRBV7-9, the J gene TRBJ2-3, with 10 bases matching TRBD1. This CDR3 is 16 amino acids long. Germline V gene sequence: CDR1 SEHNR, CDR2 FQNEAQ (reference sequence). V lost 5 bases to trimming and J lost 5 bases; unmatched junction nucleotides: 10. The CDR3 DNA reads as TGTGCCAGCAGCATAAAAGGACAGGGGGTAGGAGATACGCAGTATTTT. It yields the protein CASSIKGQGVGDTQYF.

V usage is TRBV5-1 and J usage is TRBJ1-1; D unresolved. The germline V gene has CDR1 SGHRS and CDR2 YFSETQ. Trimming pared 4 bases from V and 1 base from J, leaving 17 bases between. This CDR3 has 16 residues. CDR3 loop: CASSDPSNGPNTEAFF. The CDR3 nucleotides read TGCGCCAGCAGCGATCCCTCCAATGGACCGAACACTGAAGCTTTCTTT.

The sample holds one count of this clone. The J gene is TRBJ2-7, the V gene TRBV21-1. TRBV21-1 is a listed pseudogene. There are 16 residues in the CDR3. CDR3 sequence reads: CASSPRTGRGAYEQYV. In DNA, the CDR3 is TGTGCCAGCAGCCCACGGACAGGGCGGGGGGCCTACGAGCAGTACGTC.

This rearrangement joins TRBV5-4 to TRBJ1-4, with D possibly being TRBD1 (5 bases). The germline gives CDR1 SGHNT, CDR2 YYREEE (reference sequence). Trimming cost V 4 bases and J 6 bases, with 13 bases left between them. CDR3 length: 14 residues. CDR3 sequence: CASSRGQGDEKLFF. CDR3 in DNA: TGTGCCAGCAGCCGCGGCCAGGGAGATGAAAAACTGTTTTTT.

This chain joins TRBV6-6 and TRBJ2-7; 8 bases match TRBD1. Germline values: CDR1 MNHNY, CDR2 SVGAGI (reference sequence). J was trimmed by 3 bases and V by 6 bases; bases with no gene match: 7. This CDR3 is built from 14 residues. CDR3 residues: CASRDRGLNYEQYF. The CDR3 bases are TGTGCCAGCAGAGACAGGGGACTCAACTACGAGCAGTACTTC.

This sequence joins TRBV15 and TRBJ1-2; D unclear. The germline V gene encodes CDR1 LNHNV and CDR2 YYDKDF (reference sequence). This CDR3 has 15 residues. Trimming left V 2 bases short and J 5 bases short, with 15 bases between. DNA of the CDR3: TGTGCCACCAGCAGACCGGGGAGGGAAGTATATGGCTACACCTTC. Its translation: CATSRPGREVYGYTF. Combining the CDR3 with reference TRBV15 and TRBJ1-2 gives the whole variable domain DAMVIQNPRYQVTQFGKPVTLSCSQTLNHNVMYWYQQKSSQAPKLLFHYYDKDFNNEADTPDNFQSRRPNTSFCFLDIRSPGLGDTAMYLCATSRPGREVYGYTFGSGTRLTVV.

The rearrangement links TRBV7-2 to TRBJ2-1, with D possibly being TRBD1 or TRBD2 (5 bases each). With 1 base removed from V and 12 bases from J, the gap between germline ends came to 19 bases. The CDR3 is made up of 15 amino acids. Germline CDR1 and CDR2: SGHTA and FQGNSA. The CDR3: CASSLEGARVSWQFF. The DNA of the CDR3 is TGTGCCAGCAGCTTAGAAGGGGCGCGGGTGTCCTGGCAGTTCTTC.

The genes are TRBV5-4 and TRBJ1-6, with D perhaps matching TRBD1 (5 bases). The germline V gene has CDR1 SGHNT and CDR2 YYREEE (reference sequence). V was clipped by 2 bases and J by 6 bases, with 9 bases between them. This CDR3 region has 14 residues. CDR3: CASSFDRGNSPLHF. The CDR3 bases are TGTGCCAGCAGCTTCGACAGAGGTAATTCACCCCTCCACTTT.